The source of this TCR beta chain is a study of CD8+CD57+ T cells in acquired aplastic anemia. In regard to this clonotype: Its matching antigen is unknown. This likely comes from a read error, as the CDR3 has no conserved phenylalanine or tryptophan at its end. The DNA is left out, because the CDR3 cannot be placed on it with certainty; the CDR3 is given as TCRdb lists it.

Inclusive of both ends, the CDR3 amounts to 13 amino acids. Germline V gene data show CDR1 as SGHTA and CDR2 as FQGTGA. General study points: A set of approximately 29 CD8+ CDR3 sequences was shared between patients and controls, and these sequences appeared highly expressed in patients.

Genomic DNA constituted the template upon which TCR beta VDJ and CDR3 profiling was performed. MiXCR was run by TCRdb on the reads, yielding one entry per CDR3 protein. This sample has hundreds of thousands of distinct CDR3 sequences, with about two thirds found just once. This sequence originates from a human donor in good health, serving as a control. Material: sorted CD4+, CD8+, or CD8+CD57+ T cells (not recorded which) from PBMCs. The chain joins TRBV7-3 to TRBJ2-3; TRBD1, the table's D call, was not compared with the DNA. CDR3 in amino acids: CASSLTVQGGTEA.